This entry lists 30 T cell receptor beta chains sequenced from one sample in a study of cytotoxic CD8 clonotypes in ibrutinib-treated CLL. Profiled with immunoSEQ multiplex PCR; TCRdb holds only in-frame clones, not every one. The table includes some 27,000 clones, 45% to 65% detected once. The sequences come from PBMCs, collected before ibrutinib treatment. Source of these receptors: a human donor with chronic lymphocytic leukemia.

The chain is built from TRBV7-6 and TRBJ2-5; 12 bases align to TRBD2. Germline CDR1 SGHVS, CDR2 FNYEAQ. CDR3 length: 16 amino acids. Losses at the gene ends were 6 bases for V and 1 base for J; bases not matched to a gene: 6. This CDR3 reads CASSFGTSGRQETQYF. CDR3 DNA: TGTGCCAGCAGTTTCGGGACTAGCGGGCGCCAAGAGACCCAGTACTTC. Based on the CDR3 plus reference TRBV7-6 and TRBJ2-5, the full variable domain is GAGVSQSPRYKVTKRGQDVALRCDPISGHVSLYWYRQALGQGPEFLTYFNYEAQQDKSGLPNDRFSAERPEGSISTLTIQRTEQRDSAMYRCASSFGTSGRQETQYFGPGTRLLVL.

The chain employs TRBV6-4 and TRBJ1-5; no clear D gene. The ends were cut back, 3 bases at V and 7 bases at J, with 13 bases in the middle. Per the germline V gene, CDR1 is MRHNA and CDR2 is SNTAGT. This CDR3 contains 14 residues. The CDR3: CASSDRVLGQPQHF. In DNA form, the CDR3 reads TGTGCCAGCAGTGATCGCGTTTTGGGCCAGCCCCAGCATTTT.

The chain uses TRBV2 and TRBJ1-2, with D possibly being TRBD1 (6 bases). The CDR3 loop spans 13 amino acids. Deletions cut 3 bases from V and 2 bases from J, with 7 bases between. Germline V gives CDR1 SNHLY, CDR2 FYNNEI. The CDR3 bases are TGTGCCAGCAGTGAGCAGGGGAACTATGGCTACACCTTC. This gives the protein CASSEQGNYGYTF.

In its sample, this clone was seen once. The chain has TRBV25-1 and TRBJ2-3; D tentatively fits TRBD1 or TRBD2 (5 bases each). The germline V gene encodes CDR1 MGHDK and CDR2 SYGVNS. V was shortened by 5 bases and J by 1 base, with 10 bases between the two germline ends. The CDR3 has 14 amino acids. The CDR3 protein is CASSRTGRTDTQYF. CDR3 DNA: TGTGCCAGCAGTAGGACGGGGCGCACAGATACGCAGTATTTT.

The rearrangement uses TRBV27 and TRBJ2-2, with D possibly TRBD2 on 5 matching bases. CDR3 length: 13 amino acids. V lost 6 bases and J lost 4, with 9 bases in between. Germline V gives CDR1 MNHEY, CDR2 SMNVEV (reference sequence). The CDR3 DNA reads TGTGCCAGCAGCGGGGTTTCCACCGGGGAGCTGTTTTTT. Its protein product is CASSGVSTGELFF.

The chain couples TRBV25-1 to TRBJ1-1; D possibly corresponds to TRBD1 (5 bases). CDR1 is MGHDK and CDR2 is SYGVNS in the germline V gene. Trimming cost V 5 bases and J 0 bases, with 7 bases left between them. This CDR3 has 13 residues. CDR3 sequence (DNA): TGTGCCAGCAGTCCAGGGATGAACACTGAAGCTTTCTTT. Encoded protein: CASSPGMNTEAFF.

The chain uses TRBV5-1 and TRBJ2-7, with 7 bases identical to TRBD2. In germline, CDR1 is SGHRS, CDR2 YFSETQ. The CDR3 consists of 15 residues. The trim removed 4 bases at V and 0 bases at J, leaving 7 bases unmatched. CDR3 sequence reads: CASSRAAGTSYEQYF. The CDR3 coding sequence is TGCGCCAGCAGCCGGGCAGCGGGGACCTCCTACGAGCAGTACTTC.

This clone was seen a handful of times. The chain combines TRBV10-2 with TRBJ1-2; D might be TRBD1 (5 bases). This CDR3 has 12 residues. With 7 bases removed from V and 3 bases from J, the gap between germline ends came to 9 bases. Germline CDR1 reads WSHSY; CDR2 reads SAAADI. DNA of the CDR3: TGCGCCAGCACAGACAGATACTATGGCTACACCTTC. Translation gives CASTDRYYGYTF.

The chain has TRBV6-1 and TRBJ1-2; tentative D call: TRBD1 (6 bases). The CDR3 is 16 amino acids. In germline, CDR1 is MNHNS, CDR2 SASEGT. V shed 1 base and J shed 2 bases, with 14 bases lying between them. Written as DNA, the CDR3 is TGTGCCAGCAGTGAAGGTGGGGGACATCGAAACTATGGCTACACCTTC. It codes for CASSEGGGHRNYGYTF.

This clone was seen a single time. CDR3 sequence: CASSLSMNTEAFF. The CDR3, as DNA: TGTGCCAGCAGCTTATCCATGAACACTGAAGCTTTCTTT. The rearrangement joins TRBV7-9 to TRBJ1-1; D is ambiguous. V lost 2 bases, J lost 0 bases, and 4 bases lay in between. The germline CDR1 and CDR2 sequences are SEHNR and FQNEAQ (reference sequence). The length of the CDR3 is 13 residues.

A few counts support this clone. V gene TRBV4-3 combines with J gene TRBJ1-2; TRBD1 matches at 7 bases. The CDR3 covers 15 residues. Trimming cost V 2 bases and J 0 bases; bases outside gene matches: 3. Germline V gives CDR1 LGHNA, CDR2 YSLEER. The CDR3 loop reads CASSQTTGPNYGYTF. CDR3 DNA: TGCGCCAGCAGCCAAACGACAGGGCCTAACTATGGCTACACCTTC.

The chain links TRBV18 to TRBJ1-3; TRBD1 is a possible D gene (5 bases). CDR3 size: 18 residues. The V and J ends lost 2 bases and 0 bases respectively, with 17 bases between them. CDR1 KGHSH and CDR2 LQKENI come from the germline V gene. The DNA for the CDR3 is TGTGCCAGCTCACCAGTAACCGGGACGGTGAGCTCTGGAAACACCATATATTTT. Amino acids: CASSPVTGTVSSGNTIYF.

In DNA, the CDR3 is TGCAGTGCTAGAGACGCTGAAGCTTTCTTT. It is translated as CSARDAEAFF. The J gene is TRBJ1-1, the V gene TRBV20-1; no definite D call. Deletions cut 0 bases from V and 6 bases from J, with 2 bases between. Germline assignment: CDR1 DFQATT and CDR2 SNEGSKA (reference sequence). The CDR3 extends over 10 amino acids.

This clone was observed a handful of times. The chain couples TRBV27 to TRBJ2-5; D gene ambiguous. V was trimmed by 5 bases and J by 5 bases, leaving 9 bases between them. The CDR3 has 12 residues. From germline, CDR1 is MNHEY and CDR2 SMNVEV (reference sequence). The CDR3, as DNA: TGTGCCAGCAGTCTCATCCCTGAGACCCAGTACTTC. It specifies CASSLIPETQYF.

A few counts support this clone. The gene calls are TRBV6-1 and TRBJ1-4, with TRBD1 identical over 7 bases. Trimming cost V 6 bases and J 5 bases; bases outside gene matches: 6. The CDR3 spans 14 residues. Germline loops: CDR1 MNHNS, CDR2 SASEGT. CDR3 DNA sequence: TGTGCCAGCAGGAGGGACAGTCTGAATGAAAAACTGTTTTTT. Protein: CASRRDSLNEKLFF.

This chain uses TRBV28 with TRBJ2-5; 7 nucleotides agree with TRBD2. Germline assignment: CDR1 MDHEN and CDR2 SYDVKM. V was clipped by 6 bases and J by 3 bases; unmatched bases: 4. The CDR3 totals 13 residues. CDR3 residues: CASRILAEETQYF. DNA of the CDR3: TGTGCCAGCAGAATCCTAGCGGAAGAGACCCAGTACTTC.

This chain uses TRBV13 with TRBJ1-1; no clear D gene. Germline-derived CDR1 and CDR2 are PRHDT and FYEKMQ (reference sequence). The CDR3 sequence is 12 residues long. Between the trimmed V and J ends, which lost 3 bases and 8 bases, there was a span of 10 bases. CDR3 sequence (DNA): TGTGCCAGCAGCTTCATACCGACAGAAGCTTTCTTT. It codes for CASSFIPTEAFF.

V gene TRBV6-5 combines with J gene TRBJ1-2; D possibly corresponds to TRBD1 (5 bases). Germline V CDR1 and CDR2: MNHEY, SVGAGI. The V end was cut by 5 bases, the J end by 7 bases, with 20 bases between. The CDR3 spans 15 residues. The CDR3 DNA follows: TGTGCCAGCAGTCCTCGGCCCCCGGGGCAATCTGGCTACACCTTC. Protein product: CASSPRPPGQSGYTF.

The table lists this clone with a count of one. This chain links TRBV6-5 with TRBJ2-2; 11 bases fit TRBD1. V shed 6 bases and J 8 bases; nucleotides not matched to a gene: 8. The CDR3 has 15 amino acids. CDR1 and CDR2 from the germline V gene are MNHEY and SVGAGI. The CDR3, as DNA: TGTGCCAGCAGCCGGGACAGGGGGTATACGGGGGAGCTGTTTTTT. Its translation: CASSRDRGYTGELFF.

This clone was found a few times. The rearrangement uses TRBV10-2 and TRBJ2-3; D perhaps matches TRBD2 (6 bases). The CDR3 consists of 14 residues. Trimming left V 7 bases short and J 0 bases short, with 11 bases between. The germline gives CDR1 WSHSY, CDR2 SAAADI. CDR3 sequence (DNA): TGCGCCAGCACTGGGGGGTTTAGCACAGATACGCAGTATTTT. Its translation: CASTGGFSTDTQYF.

The gene calls are TRBV27 and TRBJ2-5; the D gene could be TRBD1 or TRBD2 (6 bases each). The ends were cut back, 2 bases at V and 4 bases at J, with 17 bases in the middle. Germline loops: CDR1 MNHEY, CDR2 SMNVEV (reference sequence). The CDR3 contains 16 residues. CDR3: CASSLSGGHPTETQYF. CDR3 DNA: TGTGCCAGCAGTTTAAGTGGGGGGCACCCCACAGAGACCCAGTACTTC.

The rearrangement uses TRBV21-1 and TRBJ1-5. TRBV21-1 is classified as a pseudogene. This CDR3 is 15 amino acids long. Here the CDR3 DNA reads TGTGCCAGCAGCGCCCGTAGATGGAGCAATCAGCCCCAGCATTTT. Protein product: CASSARRWSNQPQHF.

The chain combines TRBV25-1 with TRBJ2-1; D is unresolved. Between the trimmed V and J ends, which lost 8 bases and 6 bases, there was a span of 5 bases. The germline V gene encodes CDR1 MGHDK and CDR2 SYGVNS. CDR3 length: 10 residues. In DNA, the CDR3 is TGTGCCAGCGTGGGCAATGAGCAGTTCTTC. Its protein product is CASVGNEQFF.

The V call is TRBV7-2, the J call TRBJ2-7; maybe TRBD1 (6 bases). CDR1 is SGHTA and CDR2 is FQGNSA in the germline V gene. CDR3 length equals 12 residues. Trimming left V 8 bases short and J 5 bases short, with 13 bases between. The CDR3 nucleotides read TGTGCCAGCGGGGGCCGCTGGGACGAGCAGTACTTC. It encodes CASGGRWDEQYF.

The chain employs TRBV4-3 and TRBJ2-1, with D perhaps TRBD2 (5 bases). CDR1 and CDR2 from the germline V gene are LGHNA and YSLEER. The CDR3 length is 13 residues. V was trimmed by 6 bases and J by 6 bases, leaving 12 bases between them. CDR3: CASREGFGNEQFF. Written as DNA, the CDR3 is TGCGCCAGCAGAGAGGGTTTCGGCAATGAGCAGTTCTTC.

The rearrangement joins TRBV1 to TRBJ2-7. TRBV1 is assigned pseudogene status. This CDR3 comprises 15 residues. The DNA for the CDR3 is TGCACCAGCAGCCAAGGGTTTCGGCGCTCCTACGAGCAGTACTTC. Its protein is CTSSQGFRRSYEQYF.

This clone was counted a single time. V and J are TRBV9 and TRBJ2-4; 9 nucleotides match TRBD1. CDR3 length: 15 amino acids. Germline V lookup: CDR1 SGDLS, CDR2 YYNGEE. The junction had 2 bases not matched to a gene; V was cut back by 3 bases and J by 1 base. The CDR3 loop is CASSGDRDAKNIQYF. In DNA, the CDR3 is TGTGCCAGCAGCGGGGACAGGGATGCCAAAAACATTCAGTACTTC.

The chain combines TRBV21-1 with TRBJ2-1; the listed D gene, TRBD1, was not tested against the DNA. TRBV21-1 is noted as a pseudogene. The CDR3 is made up of 15 amino acids. As DNA, the CDR3 is TGTGCCAGCAGCAAATCGTGGCAGATTTACAATGAGCAGTTCTTC. Amino acids: CASSKSWQIYNEQFF.

The chain couples TRBV7-3 to TRBJ2-5, with D possibly being TRBD2 (5 bases). V lost 6 bases to trimming and J lost 2 bases, with 16 bases between them. The germline V gene has CDR1 SGHTA and CDR2 FQGTGA. CDR3 length: 15 amino acids. The CDR3 region has the DNA TGTGCCAGCAGAAAAGAGGGTGGGAATCAAGAGACCCAGTACTTC. As protein: CASRKEGGNQETQYF.

V usage is TRBV15 and J usage is TRBJ2-1; tentative D call: TRBD1 (6 bases). Germline values: CDR1 LNHNV, CDR2 YYDKDF (reference sequence). Trimming removed 1 base from V and 5 bases from J, with 12 bases in between. This CDR3 has 15 residues. As DNA, the CDR3 is TGTGCCACCAGCAGAGTACAGGGTGTCCACAATGAGCAGTTCTTC. Its translation: CATSRVQGVHNEQFF.